The rows below give T cell receptor beta chains drawn from one sample of a study of T cells in Graves' hyperthyroidism and ophthalmopathy. MiXCR was run by TCRdb on the multiplex PCR reads, yielding one entry per CDR3 protein. The data contain about 520,000 distinct CDR3 sequences, 24% of them singletons. Sequencing was done on a sample of blood. The receptors originated from a woman in her 30s with Graves' ophthalmopathy. Each CDR3 is given with its conserved first and last residue.

length: 14; V: TRBV2; J: TRBJ2-5; CDR3: CASRSGSVQETQYF
length: 15; V: TRBV27; J: TRBJ1-2; CDR3: CASSLGSGVRYGYTF
length: 12; V: TRBV6-1; J: TRBJ1-1; CDR3: CASSPPGAEAFF
length: 14; V: TRBV11-2; J: TRBJ2-7; CDR3: CASRPTGPSDEQYF
length: 15; V: TRBV7-9; J: TRBJ2-7; CDR3: CASSRGGPLSYEQYF
length: 15; V: TRBV7-8; J: TRBJ2-7; CDR3: CASSLQRGREYEQYF
length: 14; V: TRBV7-2; J: TRBJ2-5; CDR3: CASSLTRWQETQYF
length: 15; V: TRBV3-1; J: TRBJ1-3; CDR3: CASSRLGTGDYTIYF
length: 17; V: TRBV11-2; J: TRBJ1-1; CDR3: CASSLGYRMDETREAFF
length: 13; V: TRBV25-1; J: TRBJ1-3; CDR3: CASRKTGRNTIYF
length: 14; V: TRBV28; J: TRBJ1-5; CDR3: CASSSGESNQPQHF
length: 11; V: TRBV7-2; J: TRBJ2-7; CDR3: CASSIGRGQYF
length: 12; V: TRBV29-1; J: TRBJ1-2; CDR3: CSVVREDYGYTF
length: 15; V: TRBV6-5; J: TRBJ1-5; CDR3: CASSYSNVGNQPQHF
length: 15; V: TRBV27; J: TRBJ1-1; CDR3: CASSSPTEVNTEAFF
length: 13; V: TRBV12-3/TRBV12-4; J: TRBJ1-2; CDR3: CASSSDNNYGYTF
length: 15; V: TRBV6-5; J: TRBJ1-1; CDR3: CASSYSINLNTEAFF
length: 19; V: TRBV20-1; J: TRBJ1-3; CDR3: CSARDPRVRMSSSGNTIYF
length: 15; V: TRBV10-3; J: TRBJ1-1; CDR3: CAISESWAKNTEAFF
length: 14; V: TRBV2; J: TRBJ1-5; CDR3: CASSEQGSRQPQHF
length: 17; V: TRBV11-2; J: TRBJ1-5; CDR3: CASSLVGRDGSNQPQHF
length: 15; V: TRBV5-1; J: TRBJ1-1; CDR3: CASSFVTGVGTEAFF
length: 13; V: TRBV6-1; J: TRBJ2-5; CDR3: CASRRANQETQYF
length: 14; V: TRBV19; J: TRBJ1-2; CDR3: CASSGTVQTTGYTF
length: 14; V: TRBV5-1; J: TRBJ1-3; CDR3: CASSLDASGNTIYF
length: 13; V: TRBV6-1; J: TRBJ1-5; CDR3: CASSQNMDQPQHF
length: 14; V: TRBV28; J: TRBJ2-5; CDR3: CASSFIQYQETQYF
length: 13; V: TRBV10-3; J: TRBJ1-1; CDR3: CATKGEENTKAFF
length: 15; V: TRBV2; J: TRBJ1-2; CDR3: CASSSTAAGNYGYTF
length: 16; V: TRBV6-5; J: TRBJ2-7; CDR3: CASSYSPGQGRYEQYF
length: 15; V: TRBV28; J: TRBJ1-5; CDR3: CASSSDRDSHQPQHF
length: 13; V: TRBV6-2/TRBV6-3; J: TRBJ1-3; CDR3: CASSSTGGNTIYF
length: 18; V: TRBV11-2; J: TRBJ1-6; CDR3: CASSLRGSGTGSNSPLHF
length: 14; V: TRBV12-3/TRBV12-4; J: TRBJ1-2; CDR3: CASRDRDRGDGYTF
length: 12; V: TRBV29-1; J: TRBJ1-3; CDR3: CSAAGSGNTIYF
length: 12; V: TRBV20-1; J: TRBJ1-5; CDR3: CSARQGDQPQHF